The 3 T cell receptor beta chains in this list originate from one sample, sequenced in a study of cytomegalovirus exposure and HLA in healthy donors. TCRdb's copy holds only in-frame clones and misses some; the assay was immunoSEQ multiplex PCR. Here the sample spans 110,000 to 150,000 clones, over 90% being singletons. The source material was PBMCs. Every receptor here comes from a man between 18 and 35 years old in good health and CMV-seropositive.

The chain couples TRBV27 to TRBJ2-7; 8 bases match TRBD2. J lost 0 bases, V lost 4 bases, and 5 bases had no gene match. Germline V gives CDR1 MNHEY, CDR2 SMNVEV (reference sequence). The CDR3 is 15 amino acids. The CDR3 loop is CASSSLAGLSYEQYF. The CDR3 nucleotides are TGTGCCAGCAGTTCTTTAGCGGGGCTCTCCTACGAGCAGTACTTC.

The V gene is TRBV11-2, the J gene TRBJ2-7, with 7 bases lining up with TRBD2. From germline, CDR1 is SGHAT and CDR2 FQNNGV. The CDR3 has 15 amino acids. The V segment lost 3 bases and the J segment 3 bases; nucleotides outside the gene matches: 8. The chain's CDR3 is CASSFTSGILYEQYF. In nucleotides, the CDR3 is TGTGCCAGCAGCTTTACGAGCGGGATACTCTACGAGCAGTACTTC. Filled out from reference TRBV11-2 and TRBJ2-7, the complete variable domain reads EAGVAQSPRYKIIEKRQSVAFWCNPISGHATLYWYQQILGQGPKLLIQFQNNGVVDDSQLPKDRFSAERLKGVDSTLKIQPAKLEDSAVYLCASSFTSGILYEQYFGPGTRLTVT.

CDR3 sequence reads: CASSLERGETQYF. The CDR3, as DNA: TGTGCCAGCAGCTTGGAAAGGGGGGAGACCCAGTACTTC. V is TRBV5-6 and J is TRBJ2-5, with D possibly being TRBD1 (6 bases). The CDR3 runs to 13 residues. The germline V gene encodes CDR1 SGHDT and CDR2 YYEEEE. V was shortened by 0 bases and J by 5 bases, with 8 bases between the two germline ends.